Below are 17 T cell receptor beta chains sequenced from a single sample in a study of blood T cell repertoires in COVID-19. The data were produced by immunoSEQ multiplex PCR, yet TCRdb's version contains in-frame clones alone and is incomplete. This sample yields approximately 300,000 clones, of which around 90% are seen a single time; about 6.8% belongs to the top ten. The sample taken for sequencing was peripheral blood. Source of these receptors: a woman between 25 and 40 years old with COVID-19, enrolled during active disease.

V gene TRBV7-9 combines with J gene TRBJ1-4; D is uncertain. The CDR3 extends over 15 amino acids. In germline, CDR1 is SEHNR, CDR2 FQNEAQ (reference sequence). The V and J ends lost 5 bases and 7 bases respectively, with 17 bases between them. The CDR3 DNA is TGTGCCAGCAGCCCCGGTTTCGGGGAGGGTGAAAAACTGTTTTTT. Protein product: CASSPGFGEGEKLFF.

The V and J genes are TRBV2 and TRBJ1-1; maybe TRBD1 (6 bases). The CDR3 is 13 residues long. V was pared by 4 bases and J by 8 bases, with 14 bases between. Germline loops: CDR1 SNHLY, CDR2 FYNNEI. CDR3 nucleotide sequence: TGTGCCAGCAGTGGACTCCACAGGGCCGAAGCTTTCTTT. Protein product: CASSGLHRAEAFF.

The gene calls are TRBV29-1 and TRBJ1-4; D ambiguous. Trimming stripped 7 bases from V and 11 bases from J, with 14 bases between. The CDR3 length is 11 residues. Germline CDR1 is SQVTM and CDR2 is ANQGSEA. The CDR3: CSATGERKLFF. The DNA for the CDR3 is TGCAGCGCTACCGGGGAGAGGAAACTGTTTTTT.

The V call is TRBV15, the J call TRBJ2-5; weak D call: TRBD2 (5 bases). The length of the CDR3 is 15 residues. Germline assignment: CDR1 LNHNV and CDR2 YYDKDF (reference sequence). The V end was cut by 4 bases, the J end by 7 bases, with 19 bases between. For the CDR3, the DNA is TGTGCCACCAGCAAAAGGCTAGCCACTTTCGGGACCCAGTACTTC. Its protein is CATSKRLATFGTQYF.

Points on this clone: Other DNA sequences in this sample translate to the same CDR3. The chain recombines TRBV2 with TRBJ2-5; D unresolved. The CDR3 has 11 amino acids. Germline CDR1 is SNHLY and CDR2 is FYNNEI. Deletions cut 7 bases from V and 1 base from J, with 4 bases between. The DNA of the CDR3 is TGTGCCAGCACTTTCCAAGAGACCCAGTACTTC. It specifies CASTFQETQYF.

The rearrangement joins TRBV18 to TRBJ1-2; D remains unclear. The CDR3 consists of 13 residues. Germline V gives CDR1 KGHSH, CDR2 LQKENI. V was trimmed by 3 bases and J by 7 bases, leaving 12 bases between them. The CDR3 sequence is CASSPDSPAGYTF. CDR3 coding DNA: TGTGCCAGCTCACCGGACTCACCTGCTGGCTACACCTTC.

The CDR3 reads CACQTPSQGSKNIQYF. CDR3 DNA: TGTGCCTGTCAAACCCCCTCTCAGGGCAGTAAAAACATTCAGTACTTC. V gene TRBV30 combines with J gene TRBJ2-4; tentatively, D is TRBD1 (5 bases). Germline values: CDR1 GTSNPN, CDR2 SVGIG (reference sequence). The CDR3 is made up of 16 amino acids. The V and J ends lost 6 bases and 4 bases respectively, with 22 bases between them.

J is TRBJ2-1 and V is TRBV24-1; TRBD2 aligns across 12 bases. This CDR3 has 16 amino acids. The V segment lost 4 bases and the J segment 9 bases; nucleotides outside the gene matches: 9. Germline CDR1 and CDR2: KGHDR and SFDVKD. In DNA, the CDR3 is TGTGCCACCAGTGACCCCCGGGCTAGCGGGGGGGGTGAGCAGTTCTTC. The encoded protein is CATSDPRASGGGEQFF.

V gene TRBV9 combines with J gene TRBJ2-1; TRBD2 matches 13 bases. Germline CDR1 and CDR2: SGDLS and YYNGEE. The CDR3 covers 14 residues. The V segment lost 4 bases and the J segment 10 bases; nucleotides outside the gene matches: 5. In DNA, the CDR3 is TGTGCCAGCAGCCCCAAGGGACTAGCGGGAGAGCAGTTCTTC. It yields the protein CASSPKGLAGEQFF. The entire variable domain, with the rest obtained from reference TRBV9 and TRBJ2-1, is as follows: DSGVTQTPKHLITATGQRVTLRCSPRSGDLSVYWYQQSLDQGLQFLIQYYNGEERAKGNILERFSAQQFPDLHSELNLSSLELGDSALYFCASSPKGLAGEQFFGPGTRLTVL.

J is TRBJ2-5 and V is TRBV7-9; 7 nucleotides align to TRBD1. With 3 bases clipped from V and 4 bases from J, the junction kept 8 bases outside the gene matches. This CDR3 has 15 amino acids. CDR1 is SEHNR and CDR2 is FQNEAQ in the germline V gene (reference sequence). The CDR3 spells CASSLGDRDGETQYF. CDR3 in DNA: TGTGCCAGCAGCTTGGGCGACAGGGACGGAGAGACCCAGTACTTC. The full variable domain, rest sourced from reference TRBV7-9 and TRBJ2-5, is DTGVSQNPRHKITKRGQNVTFRCDPISEHNRLYWYRQTLGQGPEFLTYFQNEAQLEKSRLLSDRFSAERPKGSFSTLEIQRTEQGDSAMYLCASSLGDRDGETQYFGPGTRLLVL.

CDR3 loop: CASRGGFSYEQYF. CDR3 sequence (DNA): TGTGCCAGCAGGGGGGGGTTCTCCTACGAGCAGTACTTC. The rearrangement links TRBV12-3 or TRBV12-4 to TRBJ2-7; 7 bases align to TRBD2. The CDR3 length is 13 residues. The trim removed 6 bases at V and 0 bases at J, leaving 2 bases unmatched.

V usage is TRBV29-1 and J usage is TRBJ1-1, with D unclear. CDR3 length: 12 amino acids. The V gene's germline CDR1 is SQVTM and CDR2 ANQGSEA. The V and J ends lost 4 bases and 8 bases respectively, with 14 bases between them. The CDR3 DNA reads TGCAGCGTTGGGGAGAGGCAGCAAGAAGCTTTCTTT. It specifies CSVGERQQEAFF.

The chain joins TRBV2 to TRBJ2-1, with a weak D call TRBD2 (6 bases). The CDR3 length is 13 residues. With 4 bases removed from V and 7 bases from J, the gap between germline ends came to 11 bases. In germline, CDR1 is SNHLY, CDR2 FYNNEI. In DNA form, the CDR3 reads TGTGCCAGCAGTGCCCCGGGGGTGAATGAGCAGTTCTTC. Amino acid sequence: CASSAPGVNEQFF.

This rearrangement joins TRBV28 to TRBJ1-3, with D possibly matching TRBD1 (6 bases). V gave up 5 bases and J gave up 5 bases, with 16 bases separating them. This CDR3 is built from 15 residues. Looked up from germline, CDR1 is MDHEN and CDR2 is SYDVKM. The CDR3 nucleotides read TGTGCCAGCAGTCCCCCGTTAGGACAGCGAAACACCATATATTTT. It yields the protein CASSPPLGQRNTIYF. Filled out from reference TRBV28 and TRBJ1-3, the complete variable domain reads DVKVTQSSRYLVKRTGEKVFLECVQDMDHENMFWYRQDPGLGLRLIYFSYDVKMKEKGDIPEGYSVSREKKERFSLILESASTNQTSMYLCASSPPLGQRNTIYFGEGSWLTVV.

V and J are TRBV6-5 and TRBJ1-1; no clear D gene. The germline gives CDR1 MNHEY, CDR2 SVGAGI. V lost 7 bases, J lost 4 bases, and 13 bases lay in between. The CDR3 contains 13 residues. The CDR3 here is CASIQRGGTEAFF. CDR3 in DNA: TGTGCCAGCATTCAACGCGGTGGCACTGAAGCTTTCTTT.

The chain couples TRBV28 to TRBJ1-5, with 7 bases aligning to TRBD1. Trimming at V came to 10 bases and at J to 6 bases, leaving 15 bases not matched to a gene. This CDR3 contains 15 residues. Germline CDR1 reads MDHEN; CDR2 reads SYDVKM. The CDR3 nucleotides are TGTGCCACCGCACCGGGACAGAGAATAGGTCAGCCCCAGCATTTT. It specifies CATAPGQRIGQPQHF.

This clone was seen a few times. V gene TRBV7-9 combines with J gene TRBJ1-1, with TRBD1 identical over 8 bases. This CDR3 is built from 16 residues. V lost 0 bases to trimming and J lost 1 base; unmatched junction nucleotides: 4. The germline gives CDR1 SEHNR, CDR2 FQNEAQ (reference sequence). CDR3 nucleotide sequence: TGTGCCAGCAGCTTAGCTCAGGGGGCCTCGAACACTGAAGCTTTCTTT. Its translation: CASSLAQGASNTEAFF.